Below are 8 T cell receptor beta chains sequenced from a single sample in a study of T cells expressing NK-cell markers. TCRdb re-analyzed the 5' RACE reads; it lists each CDR3 protein once, without DNA. Its listing shows a few hundred thousand distinct CDR3 sequences. Sequencing used blood T cells: a sorted CD56 or NKG2C T cell subset, CD4+ or CD8+ T cells, or bulk PBMC T cells (not recorded which). The receptors derive from a woman aged 45-60 years in good health.

The chain uses TRBV6-1 and TRBJ2-2; without DNA, the TCRdb call of TRBD2 cannot be checked. Germline V gives CDR1 MNHNS, CDR2 SASEGT. CDR3 length equals 16 residues. CDR3 region: CASTLSGRLDTGELFF.

The gene calls are TRBV20-1 and TRBJ2-7; TCRdb designates TRBD1, a call that cannot be tested without DNA. The CDR3 totals 15 residues. The germline CDR1 and CDR2 sequences are DFQATT and SNEGSKA (reference sequence). CDR3 sequence: CSARNATGSPYEQYF.

This sequence joins TRBV20-1 and TRBJ2-1; absent DNA, TCRdb's TRBD2 call cannot be checked. Germline V CDR1 and CDR2: DFQATT, SNEGSKA (reference sequence). The CDR3 is 16 amino acids. The CDR3 sequence is CSARGREAKSLDEQFF.

This chain joins TRBV5-4 and TRBJ1-2. The V gene's germline CDR1 is SGHNT and CDR2 YYREEE (reference sequence). The CDR3 extends over 13 amino acids. The CDR3 loop reads CASSLPRNYGYTF.

This sequence joins TRBV24-1 and TRBJ2-5. The CDR3 totals 13 residues. Germline CDR1 KGHDR, CDR2 SFDVKD. CDR3 amino acids: CATSDLFEETQYF.

The CDR3 sequence: CATSPGAWETQYF. J is TRBJ2-5 and V is TRBV15; TCRdb's D call of TRBD1 is untestable without DNA. Germline lookup yields CDR1 LNHNV and CDR2 YYDKDF (reference sequence). The CDR3 covers 13 residues.

The chain recombines TRBV7-6 with TRBJ2-2. The CDR3 spans 16 residues. Germline V gene lookup returns CDR1 SGHVS and CDR2 FNYEAQ. The CDR3 is CASSLALAQRSGELFF.

The chain combines TRBV6-5 with TRBJ2-4; TCRdb's assignment of TRBD1 cannot be checked, as there is no DNA. The CDR3 is 16 residues long. Germline assignment: CDR1 MNHEY and CDR2 SVGAGI. The CDR3 here is CASSGAGGVAKNIQYF.